Given below is one TCR beta chain in context. Its target is unknown. The CDR3 runs 14 residues. Germline V gene sequence: CDR1 DFQATT, CDR2 SNEGSKA (reference sequence). The trim removed 6 bases at V and 1 base at J, leaving 4 bases unmatched. TCRdb reprocessed the 5' RACE reads via MiXCR and lists one record per CDR3 protein. The repertoire includes about 1.7 million distinct CDR3 sequences, 25% to 35% of them detected once, and more than 0.25% sits in the top ten. This record comes from a study of identical twins. Study-wide points: Models predicted too little out-of-frame TCR alpha sharing in monozygotic twins. Beta clonotypes that were abundant in cord blood contained fewer insertions, a pattern absent from memory repertoires.

The sequenced sample consisted of cord blood. The V gene is TRBV20-1, the J gene TRBJ2-3; 10 positions agree with TRBD2. The TCR sequence derives from a newborn girl in good health. CDR3 region: CSAKSGGGTDTQYF. CDR3 coding DNA: TGCAGTGCCAAAAGCGGGGGGGGCACAGATACGCAGTATTTT.